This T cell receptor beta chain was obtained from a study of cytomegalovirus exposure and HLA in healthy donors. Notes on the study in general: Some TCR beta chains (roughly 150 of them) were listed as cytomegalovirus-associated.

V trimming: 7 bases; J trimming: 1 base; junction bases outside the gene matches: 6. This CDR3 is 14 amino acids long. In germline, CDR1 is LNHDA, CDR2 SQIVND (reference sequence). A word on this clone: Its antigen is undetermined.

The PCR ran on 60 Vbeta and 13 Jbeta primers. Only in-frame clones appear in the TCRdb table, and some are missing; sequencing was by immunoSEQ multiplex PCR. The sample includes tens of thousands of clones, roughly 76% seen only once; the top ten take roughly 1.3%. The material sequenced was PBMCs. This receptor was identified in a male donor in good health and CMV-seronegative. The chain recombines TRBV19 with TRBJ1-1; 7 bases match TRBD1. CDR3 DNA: TGTGCCAGTACTCCGACAGGGAAGAACACTGAAGCTTTCTTT. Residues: CASTPTGKNTEAFF.